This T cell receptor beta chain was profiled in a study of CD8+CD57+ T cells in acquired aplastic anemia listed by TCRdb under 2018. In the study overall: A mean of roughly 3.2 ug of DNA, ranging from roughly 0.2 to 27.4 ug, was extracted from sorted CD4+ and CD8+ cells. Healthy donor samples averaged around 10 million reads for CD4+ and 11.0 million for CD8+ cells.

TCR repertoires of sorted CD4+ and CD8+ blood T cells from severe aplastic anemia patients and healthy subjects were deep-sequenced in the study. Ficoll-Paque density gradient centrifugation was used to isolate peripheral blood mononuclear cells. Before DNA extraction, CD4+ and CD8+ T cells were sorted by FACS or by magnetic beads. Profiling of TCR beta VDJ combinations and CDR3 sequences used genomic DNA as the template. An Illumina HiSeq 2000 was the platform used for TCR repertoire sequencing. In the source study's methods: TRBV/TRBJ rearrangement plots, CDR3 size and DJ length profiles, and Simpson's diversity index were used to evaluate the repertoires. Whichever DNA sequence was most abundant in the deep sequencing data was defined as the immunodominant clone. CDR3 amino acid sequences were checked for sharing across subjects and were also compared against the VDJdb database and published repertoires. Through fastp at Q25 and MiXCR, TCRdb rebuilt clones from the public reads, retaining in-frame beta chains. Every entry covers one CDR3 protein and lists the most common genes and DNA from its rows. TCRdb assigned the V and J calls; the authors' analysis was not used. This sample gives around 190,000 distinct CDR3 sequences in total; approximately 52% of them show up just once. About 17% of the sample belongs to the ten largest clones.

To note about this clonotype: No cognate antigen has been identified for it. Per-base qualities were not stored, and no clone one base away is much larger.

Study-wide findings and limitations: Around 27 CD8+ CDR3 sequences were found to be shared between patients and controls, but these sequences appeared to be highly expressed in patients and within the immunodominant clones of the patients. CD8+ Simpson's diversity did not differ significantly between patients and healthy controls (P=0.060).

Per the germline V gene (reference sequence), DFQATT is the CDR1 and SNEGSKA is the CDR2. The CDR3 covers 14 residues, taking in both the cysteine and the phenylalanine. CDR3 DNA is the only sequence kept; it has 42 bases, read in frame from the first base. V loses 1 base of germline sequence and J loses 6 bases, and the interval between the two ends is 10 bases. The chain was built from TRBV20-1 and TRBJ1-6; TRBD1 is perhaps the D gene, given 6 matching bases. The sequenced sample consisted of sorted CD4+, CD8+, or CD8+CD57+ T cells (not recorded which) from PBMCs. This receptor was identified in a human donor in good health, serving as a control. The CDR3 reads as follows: CSARVSQGNSPLHF. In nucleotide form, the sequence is TGCAGTGCTAGAGTATCACAGGGTAATTCACCCCTCCACTTT.